This T cell receptor beta chain was recovered during a study of T-cell memory formation after mild COVID-19. The wider study: TCR clusters were mostly donor specific.

The V segment lost 2 bases and the J segment 5 bases; nucleotides outside the gene matches: 0. Germline V gene sequence: CDR1 SGHTA, CDR2 FQGTGA. The CDR3 spans 13 residues. Overall study results and limits: Largely, contracting CD4+ clones fell within CM and EM, and contracting CD8+ clones within EMRA. A balance of CD4 and CD8 characterized clones contracting day 15 to 85, whereas later expanders leaned CD4+.

5'RACE with constant-segment primers built TCRalpha and TCRbeta cDNA libraries with UMIs. TCRdb reprocessed the 5' RACE reads with MiXCR, giving one entry per CDR3 protein. The sample lists about 390,000 distinct CDR3 sequences, about 15% occurring once. This clonotype was recorded many times. Its antigen is still unknown. The chain links TRBV7-3 to TRBJ2-5; 9 bases align to TRBD1. The origin of this receptor is a man aged 18 to 29 who had mild COVID-19 (a few samples of this study predate the infection). Cell type and time point are not known. The sequencing input was PBMCs or a T cell subset sorted from them (not recorded which). The CDR3 DNA sequence: TGTGCCAGCAGCTTAGGGACAGGGGAGACCCAGTACTTC. It translates to CASSLGTGETQYF.